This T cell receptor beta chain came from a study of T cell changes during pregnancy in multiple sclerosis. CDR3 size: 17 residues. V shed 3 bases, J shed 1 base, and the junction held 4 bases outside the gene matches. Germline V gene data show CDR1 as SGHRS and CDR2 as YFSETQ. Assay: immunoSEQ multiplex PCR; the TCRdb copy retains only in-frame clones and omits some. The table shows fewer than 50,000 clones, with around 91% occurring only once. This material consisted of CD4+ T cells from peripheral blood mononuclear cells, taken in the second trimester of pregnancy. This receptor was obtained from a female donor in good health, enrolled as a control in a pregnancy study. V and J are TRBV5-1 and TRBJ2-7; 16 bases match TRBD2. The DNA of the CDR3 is TGCGCCAGCAGCTCGGGACTAGCGGGGGGGCCGTCCTACGAGCAGTACTTC. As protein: CASSSGLAGGPSYEQYF.